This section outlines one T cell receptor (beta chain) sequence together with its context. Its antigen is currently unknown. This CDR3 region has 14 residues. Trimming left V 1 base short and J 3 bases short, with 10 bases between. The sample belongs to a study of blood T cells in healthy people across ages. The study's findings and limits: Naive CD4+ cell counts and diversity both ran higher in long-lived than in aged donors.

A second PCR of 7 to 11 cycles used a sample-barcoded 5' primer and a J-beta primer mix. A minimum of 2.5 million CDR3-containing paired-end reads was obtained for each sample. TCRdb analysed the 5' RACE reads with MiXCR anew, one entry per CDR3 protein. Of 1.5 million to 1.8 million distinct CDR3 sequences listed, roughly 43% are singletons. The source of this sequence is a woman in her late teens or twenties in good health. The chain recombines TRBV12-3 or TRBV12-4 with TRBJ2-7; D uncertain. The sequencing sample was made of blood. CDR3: CASSLGPEDYEQYF. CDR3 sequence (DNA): TGTGCCAGCAGTTTAGGGCCAGAAGACTACGAGCAGTACTTC.